This T cell receptor beta chain was sequenced during a study of TIL therapy for anti-PD-1-resistant metastatic lung cancer. The time point is: pre-treatment sample, taken before nivolumab and TIL therapy. Stage 4 NSCLC adults joined between 2017 and January 2020. This was the immunoSEQ v3 assay. Each library reached 1.5 million to 2.5 million read pairs, or about 4.5-6.5 million at deep level. TCRdb's table, derived via immunoSEQ multiplex PCR, lists solely in-frame clones and lacks some. The table includes about 59,000 clones, about 70% detected once. CDR3 length: 14 amino acids. Germline assignment: CDR1 SGHDT and CDR2 YYEEEE. V shed 1 base and J shed 3 bases, with 10 bases lying between them.

This receptor was taken from a person between 30 and 79 years old with non-small cell lung cancer. The gene calls are TRBV5-6 and TRBJ2-5; D is unclear. The sequencing used blood, collected at baseline. The CDR3 region has the DNA TGTGCCAGCAGCTTGTGGGGTATGGAAGAGACCCAGTACTTC. Protein: CASSLWGMEETQYF.